The rows below give T cell receptor beta chains drawn from one sample of a study of blood T cell repertoires in COVID-19. Produced via immunoSEQ multiplex PCR; TCRdb's table is partial and in-frame only. Among around 140,000 clones listed, about 87% were seen once. The source material was peripheral blood. Every receptor here comes from a middle-aged man who had recovered from COVID-19. Each CDR3 is given with its conserved first and last residue. A D gene is named only where the DNA matches it firmly. The size entry is marked missing in some rows and otherwise reads once, few, many or a size class.

>-|TRBD1|TRBJ1-6|TRBV7-2
TGTGCCAGCAGCTTAAAAACCAGGGGGGATTCACCCCTCCACTTT
CASSLKTRGDSPLHF
>-|-|TRBJ1-2|TRBV15
TGTGCCACCAGCAGAGATTTTTCCACTATAGCTAACTATGGCTACACCTTC
CATSRDFSTIANYGYTF
>-|TRBD1|TRBJ1-2|TRBV5-1
TGCGCCAGCAGCCGATCCGTAACAGGGGGCTATGGCTACACCTTC
CASSRSVTGGYGYTF
>-|TRBD1|TRBJ1-1|TRBV5-4
TGTGCCAGCAGCTTGGGCCAGGGGGTAATCACTGAAGCTTTCTTT
CASSLGQGVITEAFF
>few|-|TRBJ1-2|TRBV7-3
TGTGCCAGCAGCTCGATGGGGGGTCCAGGGTATGGCTACACCTTC
CASSSMGGPGYGYTF
>-|TRBD1|TRBJ2-1|TRBV9
TGTGCCAGCAGCGTAGGCACAGGGGGCTCATGGAATGAGCAGTTCTTC
CASSVGTGGSWNEQFF
>-|-|TRBJ1-2|TRBV6-5
TGTGCCAGCAGGCGCCCGCATCCCTATGGCTACACCTTC
CASRRPHPYGYTF
>-|-|TRBJ2-1|TRBV7-6
TGTGCCAGCAGCGTTGGCCCGACAGGCTCCTACAATGAGCAGTTCTTC
CASSVGPTGSYNEQFF
>-|-|TRBJ2-7|TRBV2
TGTGCCAGCAGTGTCAGGGACTCCTACGAGCAGTACTTC
CASSVRDSYEQYF
>-|-|TRBJ2-7|TRBV18
TGTGCCAGCTCACCACTACTCGACAGCTCCTACGAGCAGTACTTC
CASSPLLDSSYEQYF
>-|-|TRBJ2-5|TRBV7-9
TGTGCCAGCAGCTTAGTGGGGGGCCAAGAGACCCAGTACTTC
CASSLVGGQETQYF
>-|-|TRBJ2-7|TRBV19
TGTGCCAGTAGTCGACAGGCGTACTCCTACGAGCAGTACTTC
CASSRQAYSYEQYF
>-|-|TRBJ1-1|TRBV3-1/TRBV3-2
TGTGCCAGCAGCAACGTTAGAGAGGCTTTCTTT
CASSNVREAFF
>-|-|TRBJ2-5|TRBV7-8
TGTGCCAGCAGCTTAGAACCCCACAGGGGTGCGGGGGAGACCCAGTACTTC
CASSLEPHRGAGETQYF
>once|-|TRBJ2-1|TRBV7-2
TGTGCCAGCAGCTCGACAGCTTACACCTACAATGAGCAGTTCTTC
CASSSTAYTYNEQFF
>-|TRBD2|TRBJ2-3|TRBV9
TGTGCCAGCAGCGTACCTAGCGGGGGGGGCCCAGATACGCAGTATTTT
CASSVPSGGGPDTQYF
>-|-|TRBJ2-2|TRBV4-2
TGTGCCAGCAGCCAAGATTCCAGCACCGGGGAGCTGTTTTTT
CASSQDSSTGELFF
>-|-|TRBJ2-1|TRBV7-9
TGTGCCAGCAGCTTAGGCAGCTCCTACAATGAGCAGTTCTTC
CASSLGSSYNEQFF
>-|-|TRBJ2-5|TRBV7-4
TGTGCCAGCAGCTGGGACATCCAAGAGACCCAGTACTTC
CASSWDIQETQYF
>-|-|TRBJ2-1|TRBV11-3
TGTGCCAGCAGCTTAACAGGGGGGGCCTCCTACAATGAGCAGTTCTTC
CASSLTGGASYNEQFF
>-|-|TRBJ1-1|TRBV12-5
TGTGCTAGTGGTTTGTCCTCCCTTGTCCAGGGCAGGGCCATGAACACTGAAGCTTTCTTT
CASGLSSLVQGRAMNTEAFF
>-|-|TRBJ2-2|TRBV4-2
TGTGCCAGCAGCCTCGGGGGTTCGAACACCGGGGAGCTGTTTTTT
CASSLGGSNTGELFF
>-|TRBD1|TRBJ2-7|TRBV5-6
TGTGCCAGCAGCTACCGGGACAGCTCCTACGAGCAGTACTTC
CASSYRDSSYEQYF
>-|TRBD1|TRBJ1-3|TRBV20-1
TGCAGTGCTAGTCGGCCCAGGGGGACCGGAAACACCATATATTTT
CSASRPRGTGNTIYF
>-|-|TRBJ2-7|TRBV4-1
TGCGCCAGCAGCCCCCTGGGTTTGGCGATTAAACCTAGGGAGCAGTACTTC
CASSPLGLAIKPREQYF
>-|-|TRBJ1-3|TRBV11-2
TGTGGAGTAGGGGATCCTGGAAACACCATATATTTT
CGVGDPGNTIYF
>-|-|TRBJ2-7|TRBV7-9
TGTGCCAGCACCCTGTCTAGCGCAGGACCCTACGAGCAGTACTTC
CASTLSSAGPYEQYF
>-|TRBD1|TRBJ2-2|TRBV11-3
TGTGCCAGCAGCTGGACAGGGGCTGGGGAGCTGTTTTTT
CASSWTGAGELFF
>-|TRBD1|TRBJ2-7|TRBV25-1
TGTGCCAGCACTGACAGGGACTCCTACGAGCAGTACTTC
CASTDRDSYEQYF
>-|-|TRBJ2-1|TRBV6-6
TGTGCCAGCAGTTACGTAGCGAGCCTTTGGAATGAGCAGTTCTTC
CASSYVASLWNEQFF
>few|TRBD1|TRBJ1-1|TRBV6-6
TGTGCCAGCAGGCTGGGACAGTTGAACACTGAAGCTTTCTTT
CASRLGQLNTEAFF
>-|-|TRBJ2-6|TRBV4-3
TGCGCCAGCAGCCAAGTCGGCTCTGGGGCCAACGTCCTGACTTTC
CASSQVGSGANVLTF
>-|-|TRBJ1-4|TRBV7-2
TGTGCCAGCAGCCCTCGGGGCAGGGGACAAAAACTGTTTTTT
CASSPRGRGQKLFF
>-|TRBD1|TRBJ1-5|TRBV20-1
TGCAGTGCTAGTCAGGGGACAGGGGGTTCGAGCAATCAGCCCCAGCATTTT
CSASQGTGGSSNQPQHF
>-|-|TRBJ1-6|TRBV9
TGTGCCAGCAACGGGGGATTGGAGAATTCACCCCTCCACTTT
CASNGGLENSPLHF
>-|-|TRBJ1-5|TRBV5-8
TGTGCCAGTCGAGAAGGGGGAGGGCAGCCCCAGCATTTT
CASREGGGQPQHF
>-|TRBD1|TRBJ2-7|TRBV6-5
TGTGCCAGCAGTTACACCCTGACAGGGGTAAGCCACGAGCAGTACTTC
CASSYTLTGVSHEQYF
>few|-|TRBJ1-1|TRBV19
TGTGCCAGTAGACAGCACATGAACACTGAAGCTTTCTTT
CASRQHMNTEAFF
>-|TRBD1|TRBJ2-7|TRBV6-2/TRBV6-3
TGTGCCAGCAGTTATCACCCCCCGGGACAGATCTACGAGCAGTACTTC
CASSYHPPGQIYEQYF
>-|TRBD2|TRBJ2-3|TRBV2
TGTGCCAGCAGCGCTAGCGGTTGGGGGACAGATACGCAGTATTTT
CASSASGWGTDTQYF
>-|TRBD2|TRBJ2-7|TRBV2
TGTGCCAGCCTTGGGCTAGCGGGGGGCTACGAGCAGTACTTC
CASLGLAGGYEQYF
>-|-|TRBJ2-1|TRBV9
TGTGCCAGCAGCCGGACAAACAACTACAATGAGCAGTTCTTC
CASSRTNNYNEQFF
>-|TRBD1|TRBJ2-6|TRBV19
TGTGCCAGTAGATGGGGCAGGGGGCTCTCTGGGGCCAACGTCCTGACTTTC
CASRWGRGLSGANVLTF
>-|TRBD1|TRBJ1-3|TRBV7-9
TGTGCCAGCAGCCCAAGAGGGGGCGAAGGGGACACCATATATTTT
CASSPRGGEGDTIYF
>-|TRBD2|TRBJ2-3|TRBV5-4
TGTGCCAGCAGCTCCCCGGCGAGCGGGGGGCACCTGGATACGCAGTATTTT
CASSSPASGGHLDTQYF
>-|-|TRBJ2-7|TRBV5-6
TGTGCCAGCAGCTTATCCGGAGGGCCCTACGAGCAGTACTTC
CASSLSGGPYEQYF
>-|TRBD1|TRBJ1-4|TRBV5-6
TGTGCCAGCAGTTCGTGGGGGACAGGATACGAAAAACTGTTTTTT
CASSSWGTGYEKLFF
>-|-|TRBJ2-2|TRBV6-2/TRBV6-3
TGTGCCAGCAGCCCTCCGGGGGGCGCTTACACCGGGGAGCTGTTTTTT
CASSPPGGAYTGELFF